The 16 T cell receptor beta chains below were found in one sample sequenced in a study of blood T cells in healthy people across ages. Together with a sample-barcoded 5' primer, a J-beta primer mix was included in a second PCR lasting roughly 6 to 12 cycles. One entry per CDR3 protein, called by TCRdb with MiXCR from the 5' RACE reads. The sample lists 1.5 million to 2 million distinct CDR3 sequences, around 48% occurring once. The sequencing input was blood. These receptors were obtained from a woman aged 40 to 50 in good health.

CDR3 amino acids: CASSWSSQTYEQYF. The CDR3 DNA reads as TGCGCCAGCAGCTGGAGCAGCCAAACCTACGAGCAGTACTTC. The V call is TRBV5-1, the J call TRBJ2-7; D remains unclear. This CDR3 contains 14 residues. Trimming removed 3 bases at V and 2 bases at J, with 12 bases between. From germline, CDR1 is SGHRS and CDR2 YFSETQ. The whole variable domain, remainder taken from reference TRBV5-1 and TRBJ2-7, is KAGVTQTPRYLIKTRGQQVTLSCSPISGHRSVSWYQQTPGQGLQFLFEYFSETQRNKGNFPGRFSGRQFSNSRSEMNVSTLELGDSALYLCASSWSSQTYEQYFGPGTRLTVT.

This clonotype appeared a few times. V and J are TRBV27 and TRBJ1-2, with a possible D match to TRBD1 (6 bases). The CDR3 extends over 16 amino acids. Germline loops: CDR1 MNHEY, CDR2 SMNVEV (reference sequence). V was trimmed by 8 bases and J by 3 bases, leaving 22 bases between them. The CDR3 DNA sequence: TGTGCCAGCCGTGGAGGGGGAAACAGGAAAGACTATGGCTACACCTTC. Its protein is CASRGGGNRKDYGYTF.

This clonotype came up a few times. This chain uses TRBV11-1 with TRBJ2-3; D not certain. Germline CDR1 and CDR2: SGHAT and FQDESV (reference sequence). The CDR3 totals 14 residues. Trimming took off 1 base at V and 5 bases at J, with 10 bases between the two ends. CDR3: CASSLENLQDTQYF. The CDR3 nucleotides read TGTGCCAGCAGCTTAGAGAATCTTCAAGATACGCAGTATTTT.

A remark on this clonotype: At one end the junction does not follow the germline gene, possibly because of a read error. The chain has TRBV20-1 and TRBJ2-7, with D perhaps matching TRBD2 (6 bases). This CDR3 is built from 14 residues. Germline V gene lookup returns CDR1 DFQATT and CDR2 SNEGSKA (reference sequence). CDR3 sequence reads: CSARRRGSSYGQYF. The DNA for the CDR3 is TGCAGTGCTAGACGCCGGGGGAGCTCCTACGGGCAGTACTTC.

The genes are TRBV25-1 and TRBJ1-4; TRBD1 might be the D (6 bases). The ends were cut back, 3 bases at V and 6 bases at J, with 17 bases in the middle. Germline V lookup: CDR1 MGHDK, CDR2 SYGVNS. The CDR3 is 16 residues long. The CDR3 nucleotides read TGTGCCAGCAGTGATCTCAGGGGACCCGATTATGAAAAACTGTTTTTT. This encodes CASSDLRGPDYEKLFF.

Concerning this clonotype: A read error may produce the germline difference seen at one junction end. The chain uses TRBV10-3 and TRBJ1-2; D call uncertain. The CDR3 loop spans 14 amino acids. Germline lookup yields CDR1 ENHRY and CDR2 SYGVKD. The CDR3 spells CAIRSGPNLNGHTF. As DNA, the CDR3 is TGTGCCATCAGATCCGGGCCGAACTTGAATGGCCACACCTTC.

Note on this clonotype: The junction and the germline gene differ at one end; a read error may be behind it. V is TRBV29-1 and J is TRBJ2-1, with D uncertain. Germline V CDR1 and CDR2: SQVTM, ANQGSEA. This CDR3 contains 13 residues. The CDR3 coding sequence is TGCGGCGTTGAACCTTCCAGCCGGGCTGAGCAGTTCTTC. It encodes CGVEPSSRAEQFF.

This clonotype was seen repeatedly, ten times or more. The CDR3 reads CASSQDPQGVYEQYF. The CDR3 DNA reads as TGCGCCAGCAGCCAAGATCCCCAGGGAGTATACGAGCAGTACTTC. The chain recombines TRBV4-3 with TRBJ2-7, with D perhaps assigned TRBD1 or TRBD2 (5 bases each). This CDR3 region has 15 residues. Germline CDR1 and CDR2: LGHNA and YSLEER. Trimming stripped 0 bases from V and 4 bases from J, with 13 bases between.

Only a few counts were recorded for this clonotype. The chain couples TRBV5-1 to TRBJ2-7, with a tentative D call TRBD2 (5 bases). The CDR3 sequence is 17 residues long. V was shortened by 0 bases and J by 2 bases, with 18 bases between the two germline ends. Germline CDR1 and CDR2: SGHRS and YFSETQ. CDR3 sequence: CASSLGQGGLSTYEQYF. The CDR3, as DNA: TGCGCCAGCAGCTTGGGACAAGGAGGATTATCTACCTACGAGCAGTACTTC.

This clonotype was detected only a few times. The rearrangement links TRBV7-6 to TRBJ2-7; TRBD1 agrees at 7 bases. The ends lost 5 bases at V and 2 bases at J; junction bases unmatched: 9. The CDR3 consists of 15 residues. Germline lookup yields CDR1 SGHVS and CDR2 FNYEAQ. CDR3 in amino acids: CASSGPQGQAYEQYF. CDR3 DNA: TGTGCCAGCAGCGGACCTCAAGGACAGGCCTACGAGCAGTACTTC.

Regarding this clonotype: A much larger clone is a single base away; this may be a read error. The chain is built from TRBV5-1 and TRBJ2-7, with D possibly being TRBD1 (5 bases). V shed 2 bases and J shed 3 bases, with 12 bases lying between them. The CDR3 totals 14 residues. CDR1 and CDR2 from the germline V gene are SGHRS and YFSETQ. This chain's CDR3 is CASSFRQDNYEQYF. The CDR3 bases are TGCGCCAGCAGCTTCCGGCAGGACAACTACGAGCAGTACTTC.

This clonotype showed up many times. J is TRBJ2-7 and V is TRBV11-2; D is unclear. CDR1 is SGHAT, CDR2 FQNNGV, per germline. CDR3 length: 13 residues. The V end lost 8 bases, the J end lost 6 bases, and 17 bases lay between the germline ends. The CDR3 DNA follows: TGTGCCAGCGGAGCTTATTCGGGTGGCGAGCAGTACTTC. It is translated as CASGAYSGGEQYF.

This chain joins TRBV6-2 or TRBV6-3 and TRBJ1-6; D is uncertain. Looked up from germline, CDR1 is MNHEY and CDR2 is SVGEGT. The CDR3 runs to 13 residues. The V and J ends lost 8 bases and 8 bases respectively, with 13 bases between them. CDR3 nucleotide sequence: TGTGCCAGCCTCAACCCGTGGGATTCACCCCTCCACTTT. Translation gives CASLNPWDSPLHF.

The V and J genes are TRBV6-5 and TRBJ2-5; D is possibly TRBD2 (6 bases). The CDR3 covers 16 residues. V gave up 4 bases and J gave up 2 bases, with 17 bases separating them. Germline V lookup: CDR1 MNHEY, CDR2 SVGAGI. DNA of the CDR3: TGTGCCAGCAGTTCTCCCTTGGGAGGCAAGCAAGAGACCCAGTACTTC. This gives the protein CASSSPLGGKQETQYF.

The V call is TRBV4-3, the J call TRBJ2-1; D not resolved. The CDR3 sequence is 13 residues long. From germline, CDR1 is LGHNA and CDR2 YSLEER. Trimming pared 4 bases from V and 6 bases from J, leaving 10 bases between. The DNA for the CDR3 is TGCGCCAGCAGCCCTGGGATGGGCAATGAGCAGTTCTTC. Its translation: CASSPGMGNEQFF.

This chain uses TRBV4-3 with TRBJ2-1, with 9 positions matching TRBD2. This CDR3 has 18 amino acids. V was clipped by 0 bases and J by 6 bases; unmatched bases: 12. The germline V gene encodes CDR1 LGHNA and CDR2 YSLEER. This chain's CDR3 is CASSQEMPGGGASNEQFF. The DNA of the CDR3 is TGCGCCAGCAGCCAAGAAATGCCGGGCGGGGGGGCGTCCAATGAGCAGTTCTTC.